The 17 T cell receptor beta chains below all came from one sample that was sequenced in a study of blood T cells in healthy people across ages. Next came a second PCR, run for about 6 to 12 cycles, which used a sample-barcoded 5' primer along with a J-beta primer mix. TCRdb itself ran the 5' RACE reads through MiXCR, one entry per CDR3 protein. In the table there are about 930,000 distinct CDR3 sequences, just under 30% of which are singletons. This sample was shared with a second study, whose subject was T cells of mothers and their children.

Sequencing was performed on blood. These receptor sequences come from a woman aged 40 to 50 in good health.

This clonotype was detected ten times or more. The rearrangement joins TRBV7-2 to TRBJ1-5; D is possibly TRBD1 (5 bases). V was clipped by 1 base and J by 4 bases, with 11 bases between them. Germline CDR1 SGHTA, CDR2 FQGNSA. This CDR3 region has 15 residues. CDR3 residues: CASSLDGGGNQPQHF. The CDR3 DNA reads TGTGCCAGCAGCTTAGATGGGGGGGGTAATCAGCCCCAGCATTTT.

The chain couples TRBV28 to TRBJ2-5; the match to TRBD1 covers 7 bases. Germline CDR1 and CDR2: MDHEN and SYDVKM. The CDR3 contains 14 residues. V lost 5 bases and J lost 4; bases outside the gene matches: 7. In DNA, the CDR3 is TGTGCCAGCAGTCTAGCTCACAGGGGAGAGACCCAGTACTTC. Protein product: CASSLAHRGETQYF. Combining the CDR3 with reference TRBV28 and TRBJ2-5 gives the whole variable domain DVKVTQSSRYLVKRTGEKVFLECVQDMDHENMFWYRQDPGLGLRLIYFSYDVKMKEKGDIPEGYSVSREKKERFSLILESASTNQTSMYLCASSLAHRGETQYFGPGTRLLVL.

Of note for this clonotype: This sequence may be a read error, since a much larger clone differs from it by one base. This chain uses TRBV3-1 with TRBJ2-4; D is ambiguous. CDR1 and CDR2 (germline): LGHDT, YNNKEL (reference sequence). There are 14 residues in the CDR3. Trimming cost V 0 bases and J 14 bases, with 17 bases left between them. The CDR3 DNA is TGTGCCAGCAGCCAAGATCCATACCAAGAGACCAAGTACTTC. It is translated as CASSQDPYQETKYF.

The V gene is TRBV6-1, the J gene TRBJ2-7, with a tentative D call TRBD1 (7 bases). This CDR3 region has 14 residues. CDR1 is MNHNS, CDR2 SASEGT, per germline. V dropped 5 bases and J dropped 5 bases, with 16 bases sitting between them. In DNA, the CDR3 is TGTGCCAGCAGTAGTAGGGGACAGCGGGACGAGCAGTACTTC. This encodes CASSSRGQRDEQYF.

The chain combines TRBV28 with TRBJ2-5; the D is unclear. TRBJ2-7 explains the end of the DNA better; the J call may be wrong. Germline CDR1 MDHEN, CDR2 SYDVKM. CDR3 length equals 14 residues. The CDR3 bases are TGTGCCAGCAGTTTAGAGACACTCTCCTACGAGCAGTACTTC. It encodes CASSLETLSYEQYF.

This CDR3 is CSAKSMNTEAFF. CDR3 DNA sequence: TGCAGTGCTAAATCCATGAACACTGAAGCTTTCTTT. This rearrangement joins TRBV20-1 to TRBJ1-1, with no clear D. The germline V gene encodes CDR1 DFQATT and CDR2 SNEGSKA (reference sequence). V was shortened by 4 bases and J by 0 bases, with 6 bases between the two germline ends. The CDR3 has 12 amino acids.

Many counts were recorded for this clonotype. The genes are TRBV28 and TRBJ2-4; D uncertain. CDR1 is MDHEN and CDR2 is SYDVKM in the germline V gene. Trimming cost V 7 bases and J 6 bases, with 10 bases left between them. The CDR3 extends over 12 amino acids. The CDR3 DNA sequence: TGTGCCAGCAACGATCGAGGAAACATTCAGTACTTC. It is translated as CASNDRGNIQYF.

Many counts were recorded for this clonotype. The gene calls are TRBV7-9 and TRBJ2-4; TRBD1 is a possible D gene (5 bases). The CDR3 length is 12 residues. The V gene lost 8 bases and the J gene lost 8 bases, with 13 bases spanning the gap. Germline-derived CDR1 and CDR2 are SEHNR and FQNEAQ (reference sequence). The chain's CDR3 is CASSPQGDIQYF. Written as DNA, the CDR3 is TGTGCCAGCTCTCCCCAAGGGGACATTCAGTACTTC.

The chain carries TRBV12-3 or TRBV12-4 and TRBJ2-7, with 9 bases identical to TRBD1. The CDR3 totals 14 residues. Trimming cost V 4 bases and J 4 bases; bases outside gene matches: 5. The CDR3 region has the DNA TGTGCCAGCAGTTCCTTCGACAGGGGGTACGAGCAGTACTTC. It translates to CASSSFDRGYEQYF.

V is TRBV9 and J is TRBJ2-5; D may correspond to TRBD1 or TRBD2 (6 bases each). The germline V gene has CDR1 SGDLS and CDR2 YYNGEE. The V end was cut by 0 bases, the J end by 5 bases, with 17 bases between. CDR3 length: 16 amino acids. The CDR3 nucleotides read TGTGCCAGCAGCGTAGCGGGCCCGCGGAGGGGGGAGACCCAGTACTTC. Translating gives CASSVAGPRRGETQYF. The whole variable domain, remainder taken from reference TRBV9 and TRBJ2-5, is DSGVTQTPKHLITATGQRVTLRCSPRSGDLSVYWYQQSLDQGLQFLIQYYNGEERAKGNILERFSAQQFPDLHSELNLSSLELGDSALYFCASSVAGPRRGETQYFGPGTRLLVL.

Concerning this clonotype: The conserved phenylalanine or tryptophan normally closing the CDR3 is absent here, so this likely arose from a read error. V usage is TRBV4-3 and J usage is TRBJ1-3, with 7 bases identical to TRBD1. The length of the CDR3 is 16 residues. V lost 3 bases to trimming and J lost 0 bases; unmatched junction nucleotides: 5. The germline gives CDR1 LGHNA, CDR2 YSLEER. CDR3 sequence: CASSQVEGASGNTIYL. CDR3 coding DNA: TGCGCCAGCAGCCAGGTCGAGGGGGCCTCTGGAAACACCATATATTTG.

This clonotype occurred many times. The chain employs TRBV29-1 and TRBJ1-2, with D unclear. Trimming removed 4 bases from V and 2 bases from J, with 26 bases in between. CDR1 is SQVTM, CDR2 ANQGSEA, per germline. This CDR3 spans 18 amino acids. This CDR3 is CSVGPKVAWPTGNYGYTF. DNA of the CDR3: TGCAGCGTTGGGCCGAAGGTAGCGTGGCCGACCGGGAACTATGGCTACACCTTC.

This chain uses TRBV28 with TRBJ1-1; perhaps TRBD1 as D (5 bases). The V and J ends lost 6 bases and 2 bases respectively, with 16 bases between them. Germline CDR1 and CDR2: MDHEN and SYDVKM. This CDR3 is 15 amino acids long. The CDR3 reads CASRKRQMGNTEAFF. DNA of the CDR3: TGTGCCAGCAGGAAAAGACAGATGGGTAACACTGAAGCTTTCTTT.

V usage is TRBV7-6 and J usage is TRBJ2-1; D might be TRBD2 (7 bases). Looked up from germline, CDR1 is SGHVS and CDR2 is FNYEAQ. V gave up 1 base and J gave up 0 bases, with 19 bases separating them. The length of the CDR3 is 19 residues. The CDR3 protein is CASSLVRRGPTSSYNEQFF. In DNA, the CDR3 is TGTGCCAGCAGCTTAGTTCGGCGGGGGCCCACTAGCTCCTACAATGAGCAGTTCTTC. Full variable domain (missing parts from reference TRBV7-6 and TRBJ2-1): GAGVSQSPRYKVTKRGQDVALRCDPISGHVSLYWYRQALGQGPEFLTYFNYEAQQDKSGLPNDRFSAERPEGSISTLTIQRTEQRDSAMYRCASSLVRRGPTSSYNEQFFGPGTRLTVL.

The chain links TRBV5-1 to TRBJ2-3, with D perhaps matching TRBD1 (5 bases). Germline V CDR1 and CDR2: SGHRS, YFSETQ. CDR3 length: 14 amino acids. Trimming cost V 7 bases and J 3 bases, with 15 bases left between them. CDR3 region: CASSSNRQTDTQYF. In DNA form, the CDR3 reads TGCGCCAGCTCCTCGAACCGACAGACAGATACGCAGTATTTT.

This clonotype has a count of ten or more. This CDR3 reads CASSRGTGGYNEQFF. Here the CDR3 DNA reads TGTGCCAGCAGCCGGGGGACAGGGGGCTACAATGAGCAGTTCTTC. The chain links TRBV13 to TRBJ2-1; TRBD1 matches 11 bases. Trimming cost V 5 bases and J 3 bases; bases outside gene matches: 3. CDR1 is PRHDT and CDR2 is FYEKMQ in the germline V gene (reference sequence). The CDR3 spans 15 residues.

This clonotype was seen ten or more times. The gene calls are TRBV9 and TRBJ2-7; maybe TRBD2 (5 bases). The V end was cut by 10 bases, the J end by 4 bases, with 6 bases between. The CDR3 spans 9 residues. Germline CDR1 and CDR2: SGDLS and YYNGEE. Here the CDR3 DNA reads TGTGCCGGAGGTTACGAGCAGTACTTC. Translating it yields CAGGYEQYF.